This is a list of T cell receptor beta chains from one sample in a study of cytomegalovirus exposure and HLA in healthy donors. The method was immunoSEQ multiplex PCR; TCRdb's version includes in-frame clones alone and lacks a portion of them. The sample has around 150,000 clones, 65% to 90% seen once. Sequencing used PBMCs. Receptors were obtained from a man in his forties or fifties in good health and CMV-seropositive. Each CDR3 is given with its conserved first and last residue. The D gene is left open where the match is weak. A clone size is listed for some rows: how often the clone was seen (once, few, many), or a class if it is expanded.

v_gene: TRBV28
j_gene: TRBJ2-6
d_gene: NA
abundance: NA
CDR3aa: CASSLTRWANVLTF
CDR3nt: TGTGCCAGCAGTTTAACCCGGTGGGCCAACGTCCTGACTTTC

v_gene: TRBV5-4
j_gene: TRBJ2-1
d_gene: TRBD2
abundance: NA
CDR3aa: CASSLGEGLARSNEQFF
CDR3nt: TGTGCCAGCAGCTTGGGGGAGGGGCTAGCAAGGAGTAATGAGCAGTTCTTC

v_gene: TRBV5-6
j_gene: TRBJ2-5
d_gene: NA
abundance: NA
CDR3aa: CASSLLQQETQYF
CDR3nt: TGTGCCAGCAGCTTGTTACAGCAAGAGACCCAGTACTTC

v_gene: TRBV15
j_gene: TRBJ2-1
d_gene: TRBD2
abundance: NA
CDR3aa: CATTREREGGNEQFF
CDR3nt: TGTGCCACTACCAGGGAGCGGGAGGGCGGGAATGAGCAGTTCTTC

v_gene: TRBV6-6
j_gene: TRBJ1-1
d_gene: NA
abundance: NA
CDR3aa: CASSYHQGNTEAFF
CDR3nt: TGTGCCAGCAGTTACCATCAGGGTAACACTGAAGCTTTCTTT

v_gene: TRBV4-3
j_gene: TRBJ1-2
d_gene: TRBD1
abundance: few
CDR3aa: CASSQDATGGDNYGYTF
CDR3nt: TGCGCCAGCAGCCAAGATGCGACAGGGGGCGATAACTATGGCTACACCTTC

v_gene: TRBV5-1
j_gene: TRBJ1-1
d_gene: TRBD1
abundance: NA
CDR3aa: CASSAGQGGVTEAFF
CDR3nt: TGCGCCAGCAGCGCGGGACAGGGGGGTGTCACTGAAGCTTTCTTT

v_gene: TRBV28
j_gene: TRBJ1-2
d_gene: NA
abundance: NA
CDR3aa: CASSLGGAFGYTF
CDR3nt: TGTGCCAGCAGTTTAGGGGGGGCGTTTGGCTACACCTTC

v_gene: TRBV6-6
j_gene: TRBJ1-1
d_gene: NA
abundance: NA
CDR3aa: CASSSPQGRMNTEAFF
CDR3nt: TGTGCCAGCAGTTCCCCACAGGGACGTATGAACACTGAAGCTTTCTTT

v_gene: TRBV15
j_gene: TRBJ2-5
d_gene: NA
abundance: few
CDR3aa: CATSRWGIGAGGETQYF
CDR3nt: TGTGCCACCAGCAGGTGGGGGATAGGGGCCGGGGGAGAGACCCAGTACTTC

v_gene: TRBV7-9
j_gene: TRBJ1-2
d_gene: NA
abundance: NA
CDR3aa: CASSSQPGDTSYTF
CDR3nt: TGTGCCAGCAGCTCCCAGCCCGGGGATACAAGCTACACCTTC

v_gene: TRBV6-1
j_gene: TRBJ1-3
d_gene: NA
abundance: NA
CDR3aa: CASRVGTGFGNTIYF
CDR3nt: TGTGCCAGCAGAGTAGGAACAGGGTTTGGAAACACCATATATTTT

v_gene: TRBV6-6
j_gene: TRBJ1-3
d_gene: NA
abundance: NA
CDR3aa: CASSYPHEGTGNTIYF
CDR3nt: TGTGCCAGCAGTTACCCCCACGAGGGAACAGGAAACACCATATATTTT

v_gene: TRBV9
j_gene: TRBJ2-3
d_gene: TRBD2
abundance: NA
CDR3aa: CASSPLAGGMDTQYF
CDR3nt: TGTGCCAGCAGCCCCCTCGCGGGGGGGATGGATACGCAGTATTTT

v_gene: TRBV28
j_gene: TRBJ2-3
d_gene: NA
abundance: NA
CDR3aa: CASSLDGSTDTQYF
CDR3nt: TGTGCCAGCAGTTTAGACGGGAGCACAGATACGCAGTATTTT

v_gene: TRBV30
j_gene: TRBJ1-2
d_gene: NA
abundance: NA
CDR3aa: CAWSVSVIETDYGYTF
CDR3nt: TGTGCCTGGAGTGTAAGTGTTATTGAGACAGACTATGGCTACACCTTC

v_gene: TRBV27
j_gene: TRBJ2-5
d_gene: TRBD1
abundance: NA
CDR3aa: CASSTSTGVGETQYF
CDR3nt: TGTGCCAGCAGTACCTCGACAGGGGTTGGCGAGACCCAGTACTTC

v_gene: TRBV28
j_gene: TRBJ1-1
d_gene: NA
abundance: NA
CDR3aa: CASTEGVEAFF
CDR3nt: TGTGCCAGCACCGAAGGGGTTGAAGCTTTCTTT

v_gene: TRBV4-1
j_gene: TRBJ1-2
d_gene: NA
abundance: NA
CDR3aa: CASSQAYPDRSNYGYTF
CDR3nt: TGCGCCAGCAGCCAGGCCTACCCAGACAGGTCTAACTATGGCTACACCTTC

v_gene: TRBV4-3
j_gene: TRBJ2-1
d_gene: TRBD1
abundance: NA
CDR3aa: CASSQVRDRGKNEQFF
CDR3nt: TGCGCCAGCAGCCAAGTTCGCGACAGGGGGAAAAATGAGCAGTTCTTC

v_gene: TRBV11-2
j_gene: TRBJ2-1
d_gene: NA
abundance: NA
CDR3aa: CASSDFMRGGLWEQFF
CDR3nt: TGTGCCAGCAGCGATTTCATGAGGGGGGGTCTATGGGAGCAGTTCTTC

v_gene: TRBV19
j_gene: TRBJ2-2
d_gene: NA
abundance: NA
CDR3aa: CASNGGGGRFGELFF
CDR3nt: TGTGCCAGTAATGGAGGCGGCGGGCGGTTCGGGGAGCTGTTTTTT

v_gene: TRBV10-3
j_gene: TRBJ1-5
d_gene: NA
abundance: NA
CDR3aa: CAISTDSLGNQPQHF
CDR3nt: TGTGCCATCAGTACGGACAGTTTGGGCAATCAGCCCCAGCATTTT

v_gene: TRBV14
j_gene: TRBJ2-2
d_gene: TRBD1
abundance: NA
CDR3aa: CASSRSTGITGELFF
CDR3nt: TGTGCCAGCAGCCGATCGACAGGGATAACCGGGGAGCTGTTTTTT

v_gene: TRBV29-1
j_gene: TRBJ2-1
d_gene: TRBD2
abundance: NA
CDR3aa: CSVEGSGESSYNEQFF
CDR3nt: TGCAGCGTTGAGGGTAGCGGGGAAAGCTCCTACAATGAGCAGTTCTTC